The next 21 T cell receptor beta chains were all read from a single sample in a study of cytomegalovirus exposure and HLA in healthy donors. Both 60 Vbeta primers and 13 Jbeta primers went into the PCR. Assay used: immunoSEQ multiplex PCR; TCRdb lists only in-frame clones, some missing. Found here are approximately 140,000 clones, 70% to 85% of them singletons; the top ten hold about 2%. Sequenced: PBMCs. The receptors were gathered from a man aged 35-49 years in good health and CMV-seronegative.

The chain joins TRBV7-8 to TRBJ1-1; the D gene is possibly TRBD1 (6 bases). V was pared by 4 bases and J by 5 bases, with 14 bases between. The CDR3 covers 14 residues. Germline V gives CDR1 SGHVS, CDR2 FQNEAQ. This chain's CDR3 is CASSYAQGNTEAFF. CDR3 coding DNA: TGTGCCAGCAGCTACGCACAGGGAAATACTGAAGCTTTCTTT.

This clone was picked up a small number of times. The CDR3 coding sequence is TGTGCCCTCGAGCTAGCGGACTACTACGAGCAGTACTTC. Translation gives CALELADYYEQYF. The rearrangement joins TRBV6-1 to TRBJ2-7, with 7 bases lining up with TRBD2. The ends lost 11 bases at V and 3 bases at J; junction bases unmatched: 10. The CDR3 totals 13 residues. Germline CDR1 reads MNHNS; CDR2 reads SASEGT.

This clone was seen a single time. The J gene is TRBJ2-2, the V gene TRBV2; 8 nucleotides match TRBD2. Germline CDR1 and CDR2: SNHLY and FYNNEI. The CDR3 runs to 15 residues. V gave up 7 bases and J gave up 3 bases; unmatched junction bases: 7. CDR3 region: CASTITSGHTGELFF. The DNA for the CDR3 is TGTGCCAGCACTATTACTAGCGGTCACACCGGGGAGCTGTTTTTT. Combining the CDR3 with reference TRBV2 and TRBJ2-2 gives the whole variable domain EPEVTQTPSHQVTQMGQEVILRCVPISNHLYFYWYRQILGQKVEFLVSFYNNEISEKSEIFDDQFSVERPDGSNFTLKIRSTKLEDSAMYFCASTITSGHTGELFFGEGSRLTVL.

On this clone: A junction end diverges from the germline sequence, so it may reflect a read error. This chain uses TRBV11-2 with TRBJ2-7, with D possibly TRBD2 on 5 matching bases. Germline V gives CDR1 SGHAT, CDR2 FQNNGV. This CDR3 has 12 amino acids. CDR3 sequence reads: CASSLGLALKNF. Written as DNA, the CDR3 is TGTGCCAGCAGCTTAGGGCTAGCTCTCAAGAACTTC.

The V and J genes are TRBV7-6 and TRBJ2-5; D is unresolved. V dropped 5 bases and J dropped 5 bases, with 9 bases sitting between them. There are 12 residues in the CDR3. Germline CDR1 SGHVS, CDR2 FNYEAQ. The CDR3 region has the DNA TGTGCCAGCAGCCCCACCGGTGAGACCCAGTACTTC. Translation: CASSPTGETQYF.

The J gene is TRBJ2-5, the V gene TRBV6-6; D is unresolved. CDR3 size: 14 residues. The V gene's germline CDR1 is MNHNY and CDR2 SVGAGI (reference sequence). V was trimmed by 4 bases and J by 4 bases, leaving 13 bases between them. This chain's CDR3 is CASSSPGAPETQYF. The CDR3 DNA reads TGTGCCAGCAGTTCCCCAGGCGCGCCAGAGACCCAGTACTTC.

This clone was observed a handful of times. The chain carries TRBV7-2 and TRBJ1-2, with D perhaps TRBD1 (5 bases). This CDR3 has 13 residues. Germline lookup yields CDR1 SGHTA and CDR2 FQGNSA. With 5 bases removed from V and 4 bases from J, the gap between germline ends came to 11 bases. CDR3 bases: TGTGCCAGCAGCCCAGGGTTTGGCTATGGCTACACCTTC. Its translation: CASSPGFGYGYTF.

This clone was seen just once. V usage is TRBV19 and J usage is TRBJ2-7; a weak D match, TRBD1 (5 bases). The CDR3 totals 16 residues. Trimming pared 1 base from V and 3 bases from J, leaving 16 bases between. Germline CDR1 and CDR2: LNHDA and SQIVND (reference sequence). CDR3 coding DNA: TGTGCCAGTAGTATAGTGTCAGGGCGAGAAGGCTACGAGCAGTACTTC. Protein product: CASSIVSGREGYEQYF. Drawing the rest from reference TRBV19 and TRBJ2-7, the complete variable domain is DGGITQSPKYLFRKEGQNVTLSCEQNLNHDAMYWYRQDPGQGLRLIYYSQIVNDFQKGDIAEGYSVSREKKESFPLTVTSAQKNPTAFYLCASSIVSGREGYEQYFGPGTRLTVT.

The CDR3 is CASSPQGRGAEDEQFF. CDR3 nucleotides: TGTGCCAGCAGCCCCCAGGGGCGGGGGGCCGAGGATGAGCAGTTCTTC. J is TRBJ2-1 and V is TRBV7-9; 8 bases are shared with TRBD2. V trimming: 5 bases; J trimming: 8 bases; junction bases outside the gene matches: 14. Germline-derived CDR1 and CDR2 are SEHNR and FQNEAQ (reference sequence). This CDR3 comprises 16 residues.

The count of this clone is one. As DNA, the CDR3 is TGTGCCAGCACCACTTTCTTATCCGAGCAGTTCTTC. Its protein product is CASTTFLSEQFF. The chain couples TRBV11-2 to TRBJ2-1; D ambiguous. V lost 7 bases to trimming and J lost 10 bases, with 14 bases between them. CDR3 length: 12 residues. The germline CDR1 and CDR2 sequences are SGHAT and FQNNGV.

This clone was counted a few times. The chain couples TRBV28 to TRBJ2-7, with a weak D call TRBD1 (6 bases). The CDR3 has 12 amino acids. Trimming removed 9 bases at V and 2 bases at J, with 11 bases between. Germline V gene data show CDR1 as MDHEN and CDR2 as SYDVKM. CDR3 in DNA: TGTGCCAGTTCAGGGGTTACCTACGAGCAGTACTTC. Translated, it gives CASSGVTYEQYF.

This chain links TRBV27 with TRBJ2-1, with D uncertain. Germline loops: CDR1 MNHEY, CDR2 SMNVEV (reference sequence). Trimming took off 9 bases at V and 2 bases at J, with 14 bases between the two ends. CDR3 length: 14 amino acids. CDR3 sequence: CASFEPTPYNEQFF. The CDR3, as DNA: TGTGCCAGTTTTGAGCCGACTCCCTACAATGAGCAGTTCTTC.

CDR3 amino acids: CASSYFNEQYF. In DNA, the CDR3 is TGTGCCAGCAGTTACTTCAACGAGCAGTACTTC. The gene calls are TRBV6-5 and TRBJ2-7; D not resolved. The CDR3 is made up of 11 amino acids. With 1 base removed from V and 5 bases from J, the gap between germline ends came to 3 bases. Germline V gene lookup returns CDR1 MNHEY and CDR2 SVGAGI.

The chain is built from TRBV5-1 and TRBJ1-6; D gene unclear. There are 14 residues in the CDR3. CDR1 SGHRS and CDR2 YFSETQ come from the germline V gene. V was trimmed by 1 base and J by 6 bases, leaving 8 bases between them. DNA of the CDR3: TGCGCCAGCAGCTTGTACTATGGTAATTCACCCCTCCACTTT. Translated: CASSLYYGNSPLHF.

This clone was counted a few times. The chain uses TRBV14 and TRBJ2-5, with D possibly being TRBD1 (7 bases). This CDR3 region has 17 residues. V was shortened by 4 bases and J by 7 bases, with 25 bases between the two germline ends. CDR1 is SGHDN and CDR2 is FVKESK in the germline V gene. CDR3 DNA: TGTGCCAGCAGCCCCGGTCCCCTCCGACAGGGACTGGGGACCCAGTACTTC. As protein: CASSPGPLRQGLGTQYF. The full variable domain, with the rest looked up from reference TRBV14 and TRBJ2-5, is EAGVTQFPSHSVIEKGQTVTLRCDPISGHDNLYWYRRVMGKEIKFLLHFVKESKQDESGMPNNRFLAERTGGTYSTLKVQPAELEDSGVYFCASSPGPLRQGLGTQYFGPGTRLLVL.

The chain has TRBV7-9 and TRBJ1-4; maybe TRBD1 (5 bases). Trimming left V 5 bases short and J 10 bases short, with 20 bases between. In germline, CDR1 is SEHNR, CDR2 FQNEAQ (reference sequence). The CDR3 totals 15 residues. The CDR3 is CASSRGTEAVGKLFF. The DNA of the CDR3 is TGTGCCAGCAGCCGCGGGACGGAAGCAGTTGGAAAACTGTTTTTT.

The chain links TRBV7-9 to TRBJ2-3; 10 nucleotides match TRBD1. The CDR3 is 15 amino acids. Germline V lookup: CDR1 SEHNR, CDR2 FQNEAQ (reference sequence). V lost 4 bases, J lost 6 bases, and 7 bases stayed unmatched. This CDR3 reads CASSSPGTGADTQYF. The CDR3 coding sequence is TGTGCCAGCAGCTCCCCCGGGACAGGGGCGGATACGCAGTATTTT.

This chain connects TRBV2 to TRBJ2-2; 8 positions match TRBD2. After removal of 6 bases from V and 6 bases from J, the junction contained 3 bases not matched to a gene. The CDR3 runs 13 residues. Germline V gene lookup returns CDR1 SNHLY and CDR2 FYNNEI. The CDR3 sequence is CASSRGGPGELFF. The CDR3, as DNA: TGTGCCAGCAGCCGGGGGGGACCCGGGGAGCTGTTTTTT.

This clone was counted a single time. V gene TRBV4-1 combines with J gene TRBJ1-2, with TRBD1 identical over 8 bases. V trimming: 4 bases; J trimming: 8 bases; junction bases outside the gene matches: 12. Germline V lookup: CDR1 MGHRA, CDR2 YSYEKL. This CDR3 spans 15 amino acids. The CDR3 protein is CASSPPIPGQEGYTF. The CDR3 bases are TGCGCCAGCAGCCCCCCGATCCCGGGACAGGAAGGCTACACCTTC.

The CDR3 nucleotides are TGCGCCAGCAGCTTGGCCGCTAGCAAGAACACCGGGGAGCTGTTTTTT. It translates to CASSLAASKNTGELFF. The genes are TRBV5-1 and TRBJ2-2; TRBD2 might be the D (5 bases). The germline V gene has CDR1 SGHRS and CDR2 YFSETQ. Trimming took off 0 bases at V and 1 base at J, with 10 bases between the two ends. CDR3 size: 16 residues.

The V gene is TRBV6-5, the J gene TRBJ2-1; no clear D gene. CDR1 is MNHEY and CDR2 is SVGAGI in the germline V gene. V was clipped by 5 bases and J by 8 bases, with 7 bases between them. The CDR3 has 11 residues. For the CDR3, the DNA is TGTGCCAGCAGTAATTACTATGAGCAGTTCTTC. It is translated as CASSNYYEQFF.